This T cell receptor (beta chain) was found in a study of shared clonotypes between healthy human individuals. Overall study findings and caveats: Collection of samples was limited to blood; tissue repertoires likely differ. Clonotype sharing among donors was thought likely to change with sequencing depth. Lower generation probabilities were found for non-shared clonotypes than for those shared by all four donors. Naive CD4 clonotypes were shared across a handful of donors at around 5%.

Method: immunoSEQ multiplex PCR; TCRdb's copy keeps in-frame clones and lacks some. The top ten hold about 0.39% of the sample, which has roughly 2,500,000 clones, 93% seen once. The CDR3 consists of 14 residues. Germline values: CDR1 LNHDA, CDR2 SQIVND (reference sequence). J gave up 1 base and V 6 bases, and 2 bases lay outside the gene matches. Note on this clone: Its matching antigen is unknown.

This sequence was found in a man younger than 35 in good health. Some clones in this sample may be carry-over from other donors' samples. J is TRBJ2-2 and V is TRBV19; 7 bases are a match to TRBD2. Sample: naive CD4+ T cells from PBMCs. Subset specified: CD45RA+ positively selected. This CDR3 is CASRLALNTGELFF. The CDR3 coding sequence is TGTGCCAGTAGACTAGCGTTGAACACCGGGGAGCTGTTTTTT.